What follows are 4 T cell receptor beta chains derived from one specimen sequenced in a study of vaccination effects on CD4 cells after COVID-19. Using immunoSEQ multiplex PCR, the repertoire was profiled, and TCRdb retains in-frame clones only, with some absent. Here the sample spans 15,000 or so clones, 76% being singletons. Antigen-specific CD4+ T cells were expanded (with viral peptide pools) by the ViraFEST assay ahead of sequencing. Upon completion of 10 to 11 days in culture, CD4+ T cells were isolated. PCR confirmed that the person was infected with SARS-CoV-2 between March and December 2020. Two-dose vaccination with either BNT162b2 or mRNA-1273 was given to the participants. Antigens for these TCRs are unknown. The starting material was CD4+ T cells from PBMCs cultured with SARS-CoV-2 spike peptides, obtained after COVID-19 vaccination. Receptor source: a human donor who had a prior SARS-CoV-2 infection.

J is TRBJ2-3 and V is TRBV18; no clear D. Germline V gene lookup returns CDR1 KGHSH and CDR2 LQKENI. Deletions cut 0 bases from V and 0 bases from J, with 10 bases between. CDR3 length: 16 amino acids. The CDR3 nucleotides read TGTGCCAGCTCACCACCGAGTTTGTCTAGCACAGATACGCAGTATTTT. It translates to CASSPPSLSSTDTQYF.

CDR3 in DNA: TGCAGCGCGGCCGACCCCTACCGGGGCACAGATACGCAGTATTTT. It is translated as CSAADPYRGTDTQYF. The chain recombines TRBV29-1 with TRBJ2-3; D gene unclear. Germline V lookup: CDR1 SQVTM, CDR2 ANQGSEA. Trimming took 7 bases from V and 1 from J, leaving 18 bases between them. The CDR3 runs 15 residues.

The chain uses TRBV11-3 and TRBJ2-3; tentative D call: TRBD2 (5 bases). The germline V gene has CDR1 SGHNT and CDR2 YENEEA. Trimming left V 0 bases short and J 2 bases short, with 9 bases between. The CDR3 sequence is 15 residues long. CDR3 protein: CASSLEAESTDTQYF. The CDR3 DNA reads as TGTGCCAGCAGCTTAGAAGCGGAGTCCACAGATACGCAGTATTTT.

This chain connects TRBV12-2 to TRBJ1-5. TRBV12-2 is recorded as a pseudogene. The CDR3 totals 16 residues. CDR3 DNA sequence: TGTGCAAGTCGCTTAGCGCATAGTACGGGAAATCAGCCCCAGCATTTT. This encodes CASRLAHSTGNQPQHF.